This TCR beta chain was retrieved from a study of Ad26.COV2.S vaccination and SARS-CoV-2 variants. General study points: Placebo recipients and vaccine recipients were similar in non-spike TCR breadth.

Germline CDR1 reads LNHDA; CDR2 reads SQIVND (reference sequence). The CDR3 loop spans 15 amino acids. Trimming cost V 7 bases and J 0 bases; bases outside gene matches: 4. Indicated treatment: 15 to 20 received Ad26.COV2.S at low or high dose, single or two shots; five or six received placebo; per-sample allocation not given. At day 63 after the first vaccine or placebo injection, samples were drawn. To note about this clone: What it recognizes is unknown.

Clones were read by immunoSEQ multiplex PCR, and TCRdb kept only the in-frame ones, dropping some. The repertoire holds a few hundred thousand clones, 70% to 90% seen once, with about 2% in the top ten. This receptor was obtained from a person aged 18 to 59 who received the Ad26.COV2.S COVID-19 vaccine or a placebo. The input for sequencing was peripheral blood, taken in a trial of Ad26.COV2.S vaccine versus placebo. The V and J genes are TRBV19 and TRBJ1-2, with TRBD1 matching 11 bases. The CDR3 region has the DNA TGTGCCAGTAACCCGGGACAGGGGGCTAACTATGGCTACACCTTC. As protein: CASNPGQGANYGYTF.